Below, one T cell receptor (beta chain) is given with its context. The protocol was immunoSEQ multiplex PCR, while the TCRdb copy is restricted to in-frame clones and leaves out a portion. The table shows under 30,000 clones, with about 86% occurring only once. The sample is drawn from a study of PD-1 blockade in classical Hodgkin lymphoma. The time point was: cycle 4 day 1 (C4D1), after six to seven weeks of nivolumab. All trial patients relapsed after autologous stem cell transplantation. Thawed PBMCs were the source of CD4+ T cells, purified by magnetic negative selection. This sample comprised CD4+ T cells from blood, obtained before the fourth cycle of nivolumab. This sequence was found in a human donor with classical Hodgkin lymphoma.

The CDR3 here is CASRIQGSTEAFF. The CDR3 region has the DNA TGTGCCAGCAGGATACAGGGTAGCACTGAAGCTTTCTTT. This chain links TRBV6-1 with TRBJ1-1; TRBD1 is a possible D gene (6 bases). Germline V CDR1 and CDR2: MNHNS, SASEGT. This CDR3 has 13 amino acids. Deletions cut 6 bases from V and 4 bases from J, with 12 bases between.